Shown below are 25 T cell receptor beta chains from a single sample sequenced in a study of T cell repertoires in cytomegalovirus infection. Via MiXCR, TCRdb re-called the reads, giving one row per CDR3 protein. This sample has fewer than 350,000 distinct CDR3 sequences, with about a sixth found just once. The sequenced material came from PBMCs. The receptors come from a human donor in good health (CMV status not recorded). Some clones in this sample may be carry-over from other donors' samples.

This clonotype was seen more than once but under ten times. This chain connects TRBV6-5 to TRBJ2-7, with TRBD2 matching 10 bases. J gave up 0 bases and V 0 bases, and 2 bases lay outside the gene matches. Germline assignment: CDR1 MNHEY and CDR2 SVGAGI. CDR3 length: 16 amino acids. CDR3 nucleotides: TGTGCCAGCAGTTACTCTCTAGCGGGGGCCTCCTACGAGCAGTACTTC. Encoded protein: CASSYSLAGASYEQYF.

This clonotype showed up many times. The chain recombines TRBV7-3 with TRBJ1-2; no definite D call. Germline CDR1 SGHTA, CDR2 FQGTGA. The V end was cut by 5 bases, the J end by 3 bases, with 10 bases between. The CDR3 sequence is 13 residues long. CDR3 protein: CASSIGPHYGYTF. In DNA form, the CDR3 reads TGTGCCAGCAGCATCGGCCCGCACTATGGCTACACCTTC.

This clonotype turned up a few times. The chain combines TRBV4-2 with TRBJ1-1, with a possible D match to TRBD1 (6 bases). The germline CDR1 and CDR2 sequences are LGHNA and YNFKEQ. The CDR3 has 14 amino acids. Trimming cost V 2 bases and J 4 bases, with 11 bases left between them. For the CDR3, the DNA is TGTGCCAGCAGCCAACGAACAGGGATCACTGAAGCTTTCTTT. This sequence encodes CASSQRTGITEAFF.

The chain has TRBV10-3 and TRBJ2-4; D perhaps matches TRBD1 (6 bases). The CDR3 loop spans 20 amino acids. Trimming stripped 3 bases from V and 8 bases from J, with 32 bases between. Per the germline V gene, CDR1 is ENHRY and CDR2 is SYGVKD. The CDR3 DNA follows: TGTGCCATCAGTGACCTTAACAGGGATGTCAACAAGGGGGTACAGTACATTCAGTACTTC. Translated, it gives CAISDLNRDVNKGVQYIQYF.

The chain links TRBV7-2 to TRBJ2-2; D not certain. The CDR3 extends over 13 amino acids. CDR1 is SGHTA and CDR2 is FQGNSA in the germline V gene. V was shortened by 2 bases and J by 6 bases, with 7 bases between the two germline ends. The CDR3 coding sequence is TGTGCCAGCAGCTTAACATCGGCCGGGGAGCTGTTTTTT. Translation: CASSLTSAGELFF.

Only a few counts were recorded for this clonotype. The genes are TRBV11-1 and TRBJ2-1; the match to TRBD2 covers 8 bases. This CDR3 comprises 18 residues. Germline lookup yields CDR1 SGHAT and CDR2 FQDESV (reference sequence). Trimming cost V 5 bases and J 1 base; bases outside gene matches: 13. The CDR3 nucleotides are TGTGCCAGCAGCCCTACCCCGGGTAGCGGGGATTCCTACAATGAGCAGTTCTTC. This translates into CASSPTPGSGDSYNEQFF.

The chain joins TRBV6-2 or TRBV6-3 to TRBJ1-1, with D uncertain. The V end was cut by 6 bases, the J end by 3 bases, with 14 bases between. The CDR3 has 14 residues. The germline gives CDR1 MNHEY, CDR2 SVGEGT. The CDR3 loop reads CASRLPSGYTEAFF. The CDR3 region has the DNA TGTGCCAGCAGATTGCCCTCGGGGTACACTGAAGCTTTCTTT.

At least ten counts were recorded for this clonotype. The chain joins TRBV6-2 or TRBV6-3 to TRBJ1-5, with unresolved D. Germline CDR1 reads MNHEY; CDR2 reads SVGEGT. The CDR3 consists of 12 residues. Trimming removed 6 bases at V and 1 base at J, with 4 bases between. CDR3 DNA: TGTGCCAGCAGGGACAGCAATCAGCCCCAGCATTTT. This codes for CASRDSNQPQHF.

This clonotype was picked up a small number of times. The J gene is TRBJ2-3, the V gene TRBV4-3; 12 nucleotides match TRBD2. CDR3 size: 17 residues. The trim removed 0 bases at V and 4 bases at J, leaving 5 bases unmatched. The germline V gene has CDR1 LGHNA and CDR2 YSLEER. The CDR3 DNA sequence: TGCGCCAGCAGCCAAGACCTAGCGGGGGGGGTGGCAGATACGCAGTATTTT. Its translation is CASSQDLAGGVADTQYF.

The sample holds a few counts of this clonotype. The genes are TRBV10-3 and TRBJ1-1; D not resolved. Germline CDR1 is ENHRY and CDR2 is SYGVKD. The CDR3 is 14 residues long. Trimming cost V 4 bases and J 0 bases, with 9 bases left between them. CDR3 amino acids: CAISVGNMNTEAFF. The CDR3, as DNA: TGTGCCATCAGTGTTGGCAACATGAACACTGAAGCTTTCTTT.

This clonotype appeared many times. The genes are TRBV7-6 and TRBJ1-5, with a weak D call TRBD1 (6 bases). The CDR3 totals 13 residues. Germline CDR1 reads SGHVS; CDR2 reads FNYEAQ. Deletions cut 5 bases from V and 9 bases from J, with 14 bases between. DNA of the CDR3: TGTGCCAGCAGCGGGGACATCCTACGGCCCCAGCATTTT. It translates to CASSGDILRPQHF.

This clonotype was recorded a few times. V and J are TRBV20-1 and TRBJ1-2; perhaps TRBD1 as D (5 bases). Germline CDR1 is DFQATT and CDR2 is SNEGSKA (reference sequence). The CDR3 totals 16 residues. V lost 0 bases to trimming and J lost 6 bases, with 20 bases between them. In nucleotides, the CDR3 is TGCAGTGCTAGAGATTACTCCGCAGGGTCTCAAGATGGCTACACCTTC. Amino acids: CSARDYSAGSQDGYTF.

This chain links TRBV7-2 with TRBJ1-3; D remains unclear. CDR1 and CDR2 from the germline V gene are SGHTA and FQGNSA. CDR3 length: 16 residues. Trimming took off 5 bases at V and 0 bases at J, with 14 bases between the two ends. CDR3 nucleotides: TGTGCCAGCAGCGACTGGGGTCCTAGCTCTGGAAACACCATATATTTT. Protein sequence: CASSDWGPSSGNTIYF.

The chain joins TRBV7-2 to TRBJ1-2; D unresolved. The length of the CDR3 is 11 residues. Germline assignment: CDR1 SGHTA and CDR2 FQGNSA. V was clipped by 6 bases and J by 4 bases, with 6 bases between them. The CDR3 sequence: CASRASYGYTF. The CDR3 nucleotides are TGTGCCAGCAGGGCTAGCTATGGCTACACCTTC.

This clonotype was recorded at least ten times. The rearrangement uses TRBV7-2 and TRBJ1-1; D not resolved. V shed 0 bases and J shed 1 base, with 9 bases lying between them. This CDR3 region has 15 residues. CDR1 and CDR2 from the germline V gene are SGHTA and FQGNSA. The CDR3 is CASSLAGPQNTEAFF. The CDR3 nucleotides are TGTGCCAGCAGCTTAGCGGGTCCCCAGAACACTGAAGCTTTCTTT. Full variable domain (outside the CDR3, taken from reference TRBV7-2 and TRBJ1-1): GAGVSQSPSNKVTEKGKDVELRCDPISGHTALYWYRQSLGQGLEFLIYFQGNSAPDKSGLPSDRFSAERTGGSVSTLTIQRTQQEDSAVYLCASSLAGPQNTEAFFGQGTRLTVV.

This clonotype has a count of ten or more. The chain combines TRBV20-1 with TRBJ2-7; TRBD2 aligns across 9 bases. The V and J ends lost 5 bases and 2 bases, in that order; junction bases with no gene match: 7. Germline CDR1 DFQATT, CDR2 SNEGSKA (reference sequence). The CDR3 is made up of 14 amino acids. In DNA form, the CDR3 reads TGCAGTGCTCGAATAGCGGGGGACGCCTACGAGCAGTACTTC. Translated, it gives CSARIAGDAYEQYF.

The genes are TRBV6-5 and TRBJ2-1; D is unresolved. This CDR3 contains 14 residues. CDR1 is MNHEY and CDR2 is SVGAGI in the germline V gene. V was trimmed by 0 bases and J by 12 bases, leaving 15 bases between them. The CDR3 sequence: CASSYSALVELQFF. CDR3 coding DNA: TGTGCCAGCAGTTACTCGGCTCTGGTTGAGTTGCAGTTCTTC.

This clonotype was detected a few times. V gene TRBV10-3 combines with J gene TRBJ2-1; TRBD1 agrees at 12 bases. The V gene end was trimmed by 6 bases and the J gene end by 8 bases; junction bases not matched to a gene: 8. The CDR3 covers 15 residues. Germline V lookup: CDR1 ENHRY, CDR2 SYGVKD. The CDR3 is CAISSGTGGSDEQFF. CDR3 nucleotide sequence: TGTGCCATCAGCTCCGGGACAGGGGGCTCGGATGAGCAGTTCTTC.

This clonotype was observed once. This chain connects TRBV4-3 to TRBJ2-7, with TRBD1 identical over 8 bases. Germline V gives CDR1 LGHNA, CDR2 YSLEER. The V gene end was trimmed by 1 base and the J gene end by 2 bases; junction bases not matched to a gene: 4. This CDR3 spans 15 amino acids. Here the CDR3 reads CASSQGTGPPYEQYF. For the CDR3, the DNA is TGCGCCAGCAGCCAAGGGACAGGGCCACCCTACGAGCAGTACTTC.

Many counts were recorded for this clonotype. This chain connects TRBV6-1 to TRBJ2-3; D is possibly TRBD2 (6 bases). The CDR3 covers 15 residues. From germline, CDR1 is MNHNS and CDR2 SASEGT. Trimming shortened V by 6 bases and J by 2 bases, and 15 bases separated the two germline ends. CDR3 in amino acids: CASSSGSGITDTQYF. The CDR3 DNA reads TGTGCCAGCAGCTCAGGTAGCGGAATCACAGATACGCAGTATTTT.

The V call is TRBV19, the J call TRBJ2-7; D gene uncertain. The V gene's germline CDR1 is LNHDA and CDR2 SQIVND (reference sequence). V was shortened by 6 bases and J by 2 bases, with 11 bases between the two germline ends. This CDR3 comprises 13 residues. The CDR3, as DNA: TGTGCCAGTAGCTTCGACAAAGCCTACGAGCAGTACTTC. It specifies CASSFDKAYEQYF.

V usage is TRBV7-9 and J usage is TRBJ1-2, with no clear D. CDR1 and CDR2 (germline): SEHNR, FQNEAQ (reference sequence). The length of the CDR3 is 13 residues. V was clipped by 5 bases and J by 3 bases, with 10 bases between them. CDR3 loop: CASSRLPYYGYTF. CDR3 sequence (DNA): TGTGCCAGCAGCCGACTACCCTACTATGGCTACACCTTC.

This chain links TRBV29-1 with TRBJ2-3, with TRBD2 matching over 13 bases. This CDR3 is 15 amino acids long. The J segment lost 1 base and the V segment lost 7 bases, leaving 5 bases of the junction unmatched. Germline-derived CDR1 and CDR2 are SQVTM and ANQGSEA. The CDR3 DNA follows: TGCAGCGCGGCTGGACTAGCGGGGGGCACAGATACGCAGTATTTT. Translation gives CSAAGLAGGTDTQYF.

This clonotype came up a few times. The chain carries TRBV5-1 and TRBJ2-3; D is unresolved. The CDR3 covers 15 residues. CDR1 is SGHRS, CDR2 YFSETQ, per germline. V was cut by 4 bases and J by 1 base, with 13 bases left in between. CDR3 coding DNA: TGCGCCAGCAGCCCGGTCCCAGGTGGCACAGATACGCAGTATTTT. It encodes CASSPVPGGTDTQYF.

V is TRBV28 and J is TRBJ1-2; no reliable D call. Trimming removed 2 bases at V and 4 bases at J, with 11 bases between. The length of the CDR3 is 14 residues. CDR1 is MDHEN, CDR2 SYDVKM, per germline. In nucleotides, the CDR3 is TGTGCCAGCAGTTTAAGTGGGCAGTCCTATGGCTACACCTTC. It specifies CASSLSGQSYGYTF.